The T cell receptor (beta chain) under discussion was sequenced for a study of T cell responses to AZD1222 COVID-19 vaccine. Across the whole study: Analyses pooled second doses at about 4 or about 12 weeks.

Overall study findings and caveats: Dominant at 160-218 and 743-854, vaccine-associated CD4 TCRs also spanned spike. Spike-specific TCRs gained breadth and depth after people received two AZD1222 doses. None of the repertoires were sampled until the peak T cell response had passed.

The protocol was immunoSEQ multiplex PCR, while the TCRdb copy is restricted to in-frame clones and leaves out a portion. The sample holds approximately 89,000 clones; just over 90% are singletons and the top ten take about 5.2%. The CDR3 runs 13 residues. With 5 bases removed from V and 0 bases from J, the gap between germline ends came to 8 bases. The germline V gene encodes CDR1 SQVTM and CDR2 ANQGSEA. For this clone: Its antigen remains unknown.

This receptor was obtained from an adult in good health. The specimen comprised peripheral blood, sampled on day 0 of AZD1222 vaccination. The J gene is TRBJ2-1, the V gene TRBV29-1; D gene unclear. CDR3 protein: CSVSEDSYNEQFF. CDR3 nucleotide sequence: TGCAGCGTTTCAGAGGACTCCTACAATGAGCAGTTCTTC.